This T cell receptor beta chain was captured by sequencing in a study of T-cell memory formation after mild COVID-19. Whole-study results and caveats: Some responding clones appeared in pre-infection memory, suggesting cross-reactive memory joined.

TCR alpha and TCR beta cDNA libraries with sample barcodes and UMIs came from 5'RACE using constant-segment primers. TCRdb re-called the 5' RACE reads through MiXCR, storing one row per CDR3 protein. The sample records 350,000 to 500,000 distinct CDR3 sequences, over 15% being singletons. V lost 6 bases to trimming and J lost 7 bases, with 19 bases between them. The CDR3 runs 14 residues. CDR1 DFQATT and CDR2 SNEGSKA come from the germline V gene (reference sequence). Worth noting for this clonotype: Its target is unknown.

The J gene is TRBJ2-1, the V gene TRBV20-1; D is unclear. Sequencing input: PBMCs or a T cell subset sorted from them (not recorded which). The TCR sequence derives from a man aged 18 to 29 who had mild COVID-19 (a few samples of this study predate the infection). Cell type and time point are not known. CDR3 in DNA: TGCAGTGCCCCGTCGGCTAGAGTTGGGAATGAGCAGTTCTTC. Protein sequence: CSAPSARVGNEQFF.